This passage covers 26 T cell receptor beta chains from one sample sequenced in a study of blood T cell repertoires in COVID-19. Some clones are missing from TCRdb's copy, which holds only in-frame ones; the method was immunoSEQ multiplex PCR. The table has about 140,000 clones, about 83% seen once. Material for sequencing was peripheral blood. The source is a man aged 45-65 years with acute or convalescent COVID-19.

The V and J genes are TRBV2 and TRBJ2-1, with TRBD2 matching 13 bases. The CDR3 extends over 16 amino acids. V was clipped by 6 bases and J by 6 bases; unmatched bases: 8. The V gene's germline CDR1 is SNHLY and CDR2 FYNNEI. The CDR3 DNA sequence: TGTGCCAGCAGGCGACTAGCGGGGGGCCTGCTCAATGAGCAGTTCTTC. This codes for CASRRLAGGLLNEQFF.

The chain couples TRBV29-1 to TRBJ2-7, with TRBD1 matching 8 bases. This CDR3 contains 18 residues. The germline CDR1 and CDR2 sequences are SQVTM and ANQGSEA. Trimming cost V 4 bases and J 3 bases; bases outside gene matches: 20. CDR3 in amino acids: CSVAYGHSGTDRVYEQYF. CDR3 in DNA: TGCAGCGTTGCTTACGGCCATTCTGGCACGGACAGGGTCTACGAGCAGTACTTC.

DNA for the CDR3: TGTGCCAGCTCATCGGGCGGGGATCAGCCCCAGCATTTT. It codes for CASSSGGDQPQHF. The chain links TRBV18 to TRBJ1-5; D not resolved. V was cut by 5 bases and J by 5 bases, with 10 bases left in between. The CDR3 spans 13 residues. Germline CDR1 is KGHSH and CDR2 is LQKENI.

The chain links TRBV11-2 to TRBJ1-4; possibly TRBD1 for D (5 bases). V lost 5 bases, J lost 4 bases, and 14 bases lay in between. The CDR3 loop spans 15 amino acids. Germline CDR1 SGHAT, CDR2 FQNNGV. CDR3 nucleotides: TGTGCCAGCAGCCTCGGGGGTCAGCTTAATGAAAAACTGTTTTTT. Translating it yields CASSLGGQLNEKLFF.

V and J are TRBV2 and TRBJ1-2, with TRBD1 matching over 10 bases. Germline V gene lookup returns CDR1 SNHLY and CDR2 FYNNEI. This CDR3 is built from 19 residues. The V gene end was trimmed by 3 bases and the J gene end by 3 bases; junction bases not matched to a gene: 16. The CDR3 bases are TGTGCCAGCAGTGAGCCCCCAGCAGGTATCGGGACAGGGGACTATGGCTACACCTTC. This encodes CASSEPPAGIGTGDYGYTF. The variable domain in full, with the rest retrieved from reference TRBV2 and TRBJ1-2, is EPEVTQTPSHQVTQMGQEVILRCVPISNHLYFYWYRQILGQKVEFLVSFYNNEISEKSEIFDDQFSVERPDGSNFTLKIRSTKLEDSAMYFCASSEPPAGIGTGDYGYTFGSGTRLTVV.

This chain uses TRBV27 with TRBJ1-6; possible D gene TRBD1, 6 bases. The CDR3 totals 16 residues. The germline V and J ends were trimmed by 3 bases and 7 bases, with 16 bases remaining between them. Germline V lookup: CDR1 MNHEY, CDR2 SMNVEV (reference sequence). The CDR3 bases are TGTGCCAGCAGTTTGAATGCGGCAGGGACAAATTCACCCCTCCACTTT. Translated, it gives CASSLNAAGTNSPLHF.

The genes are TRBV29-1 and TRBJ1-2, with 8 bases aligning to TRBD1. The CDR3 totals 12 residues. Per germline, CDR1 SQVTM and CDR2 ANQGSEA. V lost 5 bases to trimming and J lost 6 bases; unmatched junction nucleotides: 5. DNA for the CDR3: TGCAGCGTTTGGACAGGGACGGATGGCTACACCTTC. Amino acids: CSVWTGTDGYTF.

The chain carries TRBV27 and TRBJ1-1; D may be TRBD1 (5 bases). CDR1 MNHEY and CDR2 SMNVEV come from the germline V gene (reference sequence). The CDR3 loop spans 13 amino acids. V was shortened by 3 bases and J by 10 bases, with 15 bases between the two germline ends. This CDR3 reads CASSFSPGQGAFF. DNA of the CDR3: TGTGCCAGCAGTTTTTCGCCGGGCCAGGGAGCTTTCTTT.

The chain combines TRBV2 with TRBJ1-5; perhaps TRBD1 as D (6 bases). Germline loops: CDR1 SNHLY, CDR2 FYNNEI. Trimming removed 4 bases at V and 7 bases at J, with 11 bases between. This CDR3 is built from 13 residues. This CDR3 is CASSVSGGQPQHF. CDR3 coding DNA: TGTGCCAGCAGTGTCAGCGGGGGCCAGCCCCAGCATTTT.

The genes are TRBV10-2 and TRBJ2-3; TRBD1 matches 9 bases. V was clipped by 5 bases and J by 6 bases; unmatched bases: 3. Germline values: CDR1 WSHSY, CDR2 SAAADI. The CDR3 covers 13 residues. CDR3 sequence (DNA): TGCGCCAGCAGTATACAGGGGGCCGATACGCAGTATTTT. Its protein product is CASSIQGADTQYF.

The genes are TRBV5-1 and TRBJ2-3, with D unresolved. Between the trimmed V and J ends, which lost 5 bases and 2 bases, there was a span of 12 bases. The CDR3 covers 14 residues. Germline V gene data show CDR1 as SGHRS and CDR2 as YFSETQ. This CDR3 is CASSIGFPTDTQYF. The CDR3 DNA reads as TGCGCCAGCAGTATCGGTTTCCCCACAGATACGCAGTATTTT.

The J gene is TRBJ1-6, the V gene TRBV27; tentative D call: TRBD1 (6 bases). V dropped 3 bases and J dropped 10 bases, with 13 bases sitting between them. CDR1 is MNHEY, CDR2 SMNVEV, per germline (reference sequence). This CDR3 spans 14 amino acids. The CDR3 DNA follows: TGTGCCAGCAGTTTGGCAGGGGTCGTCTCACCCCTCCACTTT. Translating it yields CASSLAGVVSPLHF.

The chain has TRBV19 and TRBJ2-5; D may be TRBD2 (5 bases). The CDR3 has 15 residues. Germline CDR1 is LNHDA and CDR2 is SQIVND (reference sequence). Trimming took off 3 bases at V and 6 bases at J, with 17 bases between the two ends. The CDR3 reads CASSMKGLAGKTQYF. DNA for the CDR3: TGTGCCAGTAGTATGAAGGGTCTAGCTGGAAAGACCCAGTACTTC.

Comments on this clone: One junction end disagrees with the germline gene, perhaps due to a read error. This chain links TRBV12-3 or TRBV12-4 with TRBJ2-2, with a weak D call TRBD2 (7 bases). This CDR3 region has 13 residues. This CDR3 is CASRLGGAGELFF. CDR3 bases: TGTGCCAGCAGATTAGGGGGGGCCGGGGAGCTGTTTTTT.

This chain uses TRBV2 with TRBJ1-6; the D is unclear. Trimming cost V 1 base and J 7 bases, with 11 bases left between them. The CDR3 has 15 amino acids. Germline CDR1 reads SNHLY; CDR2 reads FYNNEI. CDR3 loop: CASSEGPGKNSPLHF. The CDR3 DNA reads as TGTGCCAGCAGTGAAGGGCCAGGAAAGAATTCACCCCTCCACTTT. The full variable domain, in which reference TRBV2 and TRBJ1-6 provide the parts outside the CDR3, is EPEVTQTPSHQVTQMGQEVILRCVPISNHLYFYWYRQILGQKVEFLVSFYNNEISEKSEIFDDQFSVERPDGSNFTLKIRSTKLEDSAMYFCASSEGPGKNSPLHFGNGTRLTVT.

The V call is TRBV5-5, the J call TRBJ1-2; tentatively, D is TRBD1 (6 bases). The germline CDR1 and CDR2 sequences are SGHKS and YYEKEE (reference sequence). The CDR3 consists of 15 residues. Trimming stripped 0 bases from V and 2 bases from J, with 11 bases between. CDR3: CASSLDPGANYGYTF. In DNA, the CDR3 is TGTGCCAGCAGCTTGGATCCAGGGGCCAACTATGGCTACACCTTC.

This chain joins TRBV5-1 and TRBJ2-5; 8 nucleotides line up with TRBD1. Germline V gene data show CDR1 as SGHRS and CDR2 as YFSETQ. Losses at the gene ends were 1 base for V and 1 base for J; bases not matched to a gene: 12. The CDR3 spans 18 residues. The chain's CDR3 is CASSLNGVGTGVQETQYF. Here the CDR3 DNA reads TGCGCCAGCAGCTTGAATGGGGTGGGGACAGGCGTCCAAGAGACCCAGTACTTC.

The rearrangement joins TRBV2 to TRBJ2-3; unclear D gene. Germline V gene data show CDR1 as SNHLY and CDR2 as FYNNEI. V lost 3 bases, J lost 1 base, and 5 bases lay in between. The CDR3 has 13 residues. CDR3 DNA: TGTGCCAGCAGTGAGGCGGGCACAGATACGCAGTATTTT. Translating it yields CASSEAGTDTQYF.

The CDR3 region is CASSPDRGNEKLFF. DNA of the CDR3: TGTGCCAGCAGCCCGGACAGGGGGAACGAAAAACTGTTTTTT. The chain combines TRBV7-9 with TRBJ1-4; 10 bases are a match to TRBD1. J lost 8 bases, V lost 5 bases, and 5 bases had no gene match. In germline, CDR1 is SEHNR, CDR2 FQNEAQ (reference sequence). The CDR3 length is 14 residues.

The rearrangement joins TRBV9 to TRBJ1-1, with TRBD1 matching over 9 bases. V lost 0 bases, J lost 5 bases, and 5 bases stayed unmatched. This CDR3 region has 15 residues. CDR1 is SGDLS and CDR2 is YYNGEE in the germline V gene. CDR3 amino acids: CASSVATGGKTEAFF. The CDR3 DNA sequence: TGTGCCAGCAGCGTAGCAACAGGGGGCAAGACTGAAGCTTTCTTT.

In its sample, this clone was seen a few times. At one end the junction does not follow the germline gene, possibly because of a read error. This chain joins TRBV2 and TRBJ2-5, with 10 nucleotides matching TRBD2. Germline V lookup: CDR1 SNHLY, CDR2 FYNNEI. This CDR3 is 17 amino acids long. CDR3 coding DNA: TGTGCCAGCTGTGACGTGGGACTAGCGCAACTACAAGAGACCCAGTACTTC. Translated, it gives CASCDVGLAQLQETQYF.

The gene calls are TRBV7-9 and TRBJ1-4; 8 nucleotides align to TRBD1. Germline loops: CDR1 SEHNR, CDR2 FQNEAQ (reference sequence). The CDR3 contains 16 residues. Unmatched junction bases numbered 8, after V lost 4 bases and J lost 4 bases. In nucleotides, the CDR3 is TGTGCCAGCAGCTCGGCCGGACAGGGAGGTAATGAAAAACTGTTTTTT. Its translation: CASSSAGQGGNEKLFF.

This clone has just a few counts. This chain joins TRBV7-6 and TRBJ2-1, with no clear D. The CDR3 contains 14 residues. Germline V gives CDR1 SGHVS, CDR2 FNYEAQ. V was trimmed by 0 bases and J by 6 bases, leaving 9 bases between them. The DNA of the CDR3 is TGTGCCAGCAGCTTAGCGCCAGGCTCCAATGAGCAGTTCTTC. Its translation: CASSLAPGSNEQFF.

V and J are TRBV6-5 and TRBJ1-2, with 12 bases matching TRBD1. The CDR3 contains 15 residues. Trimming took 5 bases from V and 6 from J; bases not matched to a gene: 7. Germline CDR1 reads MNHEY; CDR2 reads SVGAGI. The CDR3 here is CASSRDRGLGHGYTF. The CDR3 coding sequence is TGTGCCAGCAGTCGGGACAGGGGGCTGGGTCATGGCTACACCTTC.

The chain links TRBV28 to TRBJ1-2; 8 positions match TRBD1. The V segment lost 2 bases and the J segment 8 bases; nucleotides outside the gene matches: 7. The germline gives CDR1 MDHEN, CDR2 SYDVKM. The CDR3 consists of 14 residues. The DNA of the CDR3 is TGTGCCAGCAGTTTAGGCAGGGGGCTAGGAGGCTACACCTTC. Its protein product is CASSLGRGLGGYTF.

CDR3 coding DNA: TGTGCCAGCAAGGGACAGGGGAACTCTGGGGCCAACGTCCTGACTTTC. Protein product: CASKGQGNSGANVLTF. The V gene is TRBV2, the J gene TRBJ2-6; TRBD1 matches 10 bases. Per the germline V gene, CDR1 is SNHLY and CDR2 is FYNNEI. The CDR3 runs to 16 residues. Trimming took 7 bases from V and 0 from J; bases not matched to a gene: 3.